This TCR beta chain was identified in a study of low-dose radiotherapy and immunotherapy resistance in tumors. Study at large: Cohort 2 patients were irradiated with 1 Gy every two weeks, reaching 13 Gy over 26 weeks.

As for time point: after trial treatment. Specified treatment: LDRT plus nivolumab, ipilimumab, low-dose cyclophosphamide and aspirin (RACIN trial). As their treatment, donors received nivolumab, ipilimumab, aspirin, low-dose cyclophosphamide and low-dose radiotherapy. Those eligible were patients bearing advanced solid tumors lacking tumor-infiltrating lymphocytes. Germline-derived CDR1 and CDR2 are MNHEY and SVGAGI. V lost 4 bases, J lost 0 bases, and 13 bases lay in between. The CDR3 loop spans 16 amino acids. First-strand cDNA relied on TRAV- and TRBV-specific primers spanning alpha and beta chains. Over around 19 PCR cycles, TCRs were amplified from a constant-region primer and V-primer adapter. One entry per CDR3 protein, called by TCRdb with MiXCR from the reads. The sample has tens of thousands of distinct CDR3 sequences; about a fifth are singletons. This clonotype was seen repeatedly, ten times or more.

The sequences come from PBMCs, collected after low-dose radiotherapy plus immunotherapy. The sequence derives from a female donor with ovarian cancer. The chain uses TRBV6-5 and TRBJ2-1; D is unclear. The CDR3 loop is CASSLKAPSSYNEQFF. CDR3 sequence (DNA): TGTGCCAGCAGTTTAAAGGCCCCCAGCTCCTACAATGAGCAGTTCTTC.